This T cell receptor (beta chain) was sequenced during a study of PD-1 blockade in classical Hodgkin lymphoma. With 5 bases clipped from V and 2 bases from J, the junction kept 2 bases outside the gene matches. Germline V lookup: CDR1 SEHNR, CDR2 FQNEAQ (reference sequence). This CDR3 contains 15 residues. The repertoire was sequenced with immunoSEQ multiplex PCR; TCRdb's copy has only in-frame clones and lacks some. The sample lists about 25,000 clones, 85% to 90% seen once, with roughly 2.5% in the top ten. Relapses following autologous stem cell transplantation were seen in all patients, with brentuximab vedotin exposure varying. This clone has more than one count but fewer than ten.

This TCR was recovered from a human donor with classical Hodgkin lymphoma. The specimen was peripheral blood mononuclear cells (PBMCs), collected at baseline. V and J are TRBV7-9 and TRBJ2-1, with 11 bases matching TRBD2. Here the CDR3 reads CASSPSGGTYNEQFF. In nucleotides, the CDR3 is TGTGCCAGCAGCCCTAGCGGGGGGACCTACAATGAGCAGTTCTTC.